The T cell receptor beta chain described here comes from a study of cytomegalovirus exposure and HLA in healthy donors. PCR was performed using 60 Vbeta and 13 Jbeta primers. Clones were sequenced by immunoSEQ multiplex PCR, and TCRdb holds only the in-frame ones, with some missing. The table lists about 110,000 clones, approximately 76% of them singletons, with less than 2.5% in the top ten. The CDR3 contains 16 residues. Germline CDR1 and CDR2: MDHEN and SYDVKM. Trimming cost V 3 bases and J 3 bases; bases outside gene matches: 10. The source of this sequence is a man aged 18-30 years in good health and CMV-seronegative. The chain couples TRBV28 to TRBJ2-7; 8 nucleotides agree with TRBD1. The sequencing input was PBMCs. The CDR3 sequence: CASSLGTGTGVYEQYF. Here the CDR3 DNA reads TGTGCCAGCAGTTTGGGGACCGGGACAGGAGTCTACGAGCAGTACTTC.